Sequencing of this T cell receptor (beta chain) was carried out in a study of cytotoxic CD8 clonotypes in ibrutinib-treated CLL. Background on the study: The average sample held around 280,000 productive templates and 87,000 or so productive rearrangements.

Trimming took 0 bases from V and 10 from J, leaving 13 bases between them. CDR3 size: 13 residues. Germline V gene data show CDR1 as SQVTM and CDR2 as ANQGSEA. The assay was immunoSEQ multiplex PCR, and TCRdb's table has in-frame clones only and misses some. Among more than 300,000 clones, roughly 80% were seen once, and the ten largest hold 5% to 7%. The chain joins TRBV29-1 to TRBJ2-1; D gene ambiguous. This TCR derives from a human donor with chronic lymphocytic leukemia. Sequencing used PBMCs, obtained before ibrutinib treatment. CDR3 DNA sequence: TGCAGCGTTGAAGATTTTATCAGGCGGGAGCAGTTCTTC. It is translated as CSVEDFIRREQFF.